The entry below gives a single T cell receptor beta chain sequence along with its context. Its target is unknown. This specimen belongs to a study of response to subunit inactivated influenza vaccine. Study-wide results and caveats: Only a handful of new T cells, the authors suggested, are recruited with each seasonal influenza vaccination.

TCRdb re-called the RT-PCR reads through MiXCR, storing one row per CDR3 protein. The sample holds some 800,000 distinct CDR3 sequences, 21% seen once. Germline V lookup: CDR1 SGHTS, CDR2 YDEGEE. J lost 4 bases, V lost 4 bases, and 7 bases had no gene match. The CDR3 loop spans 15 amino acids. The receptor was isolated from a man aged 50 to 60 who received an inactivated influenza vaccine. Sequencing used PBMCs from blood, obtained more than 4 days after vaccination. The chain combines TRBV5-8 with TRBJ1-3; TRBD1 agrees at 8 bases. CDR3 in amino acids: CASSRNRDRGNTIYF. The CDR3 coding sequence is TGTGCCAGCAGCCGGAACCGGGACAGGGGAAACACCATATATTTT.